A single sample gave rise to the 3 T cell receptor beta chains below, sequenced in a study of blood T cell repertoires in COVID-19. Repertoires were generated with immunoSEQ multiplex PCR, while TCRdb's copy carries only in-frame clones and drops some. There are 36,000 or so clones in the sample; approximately 90% occur only once, and 4.5% to 5.5% lies in the top ten. Sequences were obtained from peripheral blood. The source of these receptors is a human donor in a cohort sampled during active COVID-19.

J is TRBJ1-2 and V is TRBV12-3 or TRBV12-4, with D unclear. Trimming pared 5 bases from V and 7 bases from J, leaving 14 bases between. The CDR3 runs 13 residues. The CDR3 sequence: CASSHRRLGGYTF. CDR3 sequence (DNA): TGTGCCAGCAGTCACAGACGTTTAGGTGGCTACACCTTC.

The rearrangement joins TRBV5-4 to TRBJ2-3, with TRBD2 as a possible D gene (5 bases). This CDR3 contains 16 residues. The germline gives CDR1 SGHNT, CDR2 YYREEE (reference sequence). V was cut by 7 bases and J by 1 base, with 19 bases left in between. The CDR3, as DNA: TGTGCCAGCGGACTCCTAGGGTCTTCTGGCACAGATACGCAGTATTTT. As protein: CASGLLGSSGTDTQYF.

V gene TRBV3-1 (or the pseudogene TRBV3-2) combines with J gene TRBJ2-2, with D possibly TRBD2 on 5 matching bases. Trimming took off 4 bases at V and 2 bases at J, with 11 bases between the two ends. The CDR3 is 15 residues long. Germline CDR1 reads LGHDT; CDR2 reads YNNKEL (reference sequence). The CDR3 DNA sequence: TGTGCCAGCAGCCCACACCGGACTAACACCGGGGAGCTGTTTTTT. Protein: CASSPHRTNTGELFF.